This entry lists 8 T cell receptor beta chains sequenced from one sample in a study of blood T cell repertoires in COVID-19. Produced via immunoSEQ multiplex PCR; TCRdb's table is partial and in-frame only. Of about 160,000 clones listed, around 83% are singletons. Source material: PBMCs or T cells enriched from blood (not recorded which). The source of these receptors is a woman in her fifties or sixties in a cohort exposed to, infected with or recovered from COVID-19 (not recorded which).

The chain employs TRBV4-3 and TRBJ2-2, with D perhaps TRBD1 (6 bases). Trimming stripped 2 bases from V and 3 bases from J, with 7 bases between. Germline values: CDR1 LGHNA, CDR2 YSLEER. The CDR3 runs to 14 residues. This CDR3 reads CASSQHRDTGELFF. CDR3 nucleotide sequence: TGCGCCAGCAGCCAACACAGGGACACCGGGGAGCTGTTTTTT.

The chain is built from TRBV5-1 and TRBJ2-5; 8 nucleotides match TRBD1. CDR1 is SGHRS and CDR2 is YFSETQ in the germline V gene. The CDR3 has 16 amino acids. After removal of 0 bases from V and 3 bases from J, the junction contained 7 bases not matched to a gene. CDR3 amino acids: CASSLDGRGREETQYF. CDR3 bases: TGCGCCAGCAGCTTGGATGGCAGGGGGCGCGAAGAGACCCAGTACTTC. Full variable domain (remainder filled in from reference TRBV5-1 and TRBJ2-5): KAGVTQTPRYLIKTRGQQVTLSCSPISGHRSVSWYQQTPGQGLQFLFEYFSETQRNKGNFPGRFSGRQFSNSRSEMNVSTLELGDSALYLCASSLDGRGREETQYFGPGTRLLVL.

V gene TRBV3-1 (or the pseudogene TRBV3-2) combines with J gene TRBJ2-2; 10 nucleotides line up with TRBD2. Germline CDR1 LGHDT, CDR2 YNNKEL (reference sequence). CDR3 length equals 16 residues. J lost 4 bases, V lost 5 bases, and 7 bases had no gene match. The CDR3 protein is CASSKPSGSFTGELFF. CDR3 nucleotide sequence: TGTGCCAGCAGCAAACCTAGCGGGAGTTTCACCGGGGAGCTGTTTTTT.

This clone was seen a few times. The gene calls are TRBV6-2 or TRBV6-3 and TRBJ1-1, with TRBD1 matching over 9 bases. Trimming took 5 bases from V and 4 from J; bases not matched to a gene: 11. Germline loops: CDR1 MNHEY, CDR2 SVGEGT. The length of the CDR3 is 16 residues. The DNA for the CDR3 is TGTGCCAGCAGTACCCAACGGACAGGGGCGGGCACTGAAGCTTTCTTT. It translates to CASSTQRTGAGTEAFF.

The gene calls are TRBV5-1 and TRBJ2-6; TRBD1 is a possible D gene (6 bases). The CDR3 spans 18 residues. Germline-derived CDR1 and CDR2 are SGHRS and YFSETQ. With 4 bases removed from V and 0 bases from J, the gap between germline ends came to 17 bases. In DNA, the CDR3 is TGCGCCAGCAGCCCACCGACAGGTTTGGGCTCTGGGGCCAACGTCCTGACTTTC. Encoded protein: CASSPPTGLGSGANVLTF. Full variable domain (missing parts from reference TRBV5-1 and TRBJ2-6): KAGVTQTPRYLIKTRGQQVTLSCSPISGHRSVSWYQQTPGQGLQFLFEYFSETQRNKGNFPGRFSGRQFSNSRSEMNVSTLELGDSALYLCASSPPTGLGSGANVLTFGAGSRLTVL.

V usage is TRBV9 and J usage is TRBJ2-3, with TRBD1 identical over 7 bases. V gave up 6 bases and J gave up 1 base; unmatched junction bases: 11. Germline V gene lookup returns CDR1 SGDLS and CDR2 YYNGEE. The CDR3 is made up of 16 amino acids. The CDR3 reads CASTQFQGVGTDTQYF. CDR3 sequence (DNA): TGTGCCAGCACGCAATTCCAGGGGGTAGGCACAGATACGCAGTATTTT. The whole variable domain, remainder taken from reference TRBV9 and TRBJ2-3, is DSGVTQTPKHLITATGQRVTLRCSPRSGDLSVYWYQQSLDQGLQFLIQYYNGEERAKGNILERFSAQQFPDLHSELNLSSLELGDSALYFCASTQFQGVGTDTQYFGPGTRLTVL.

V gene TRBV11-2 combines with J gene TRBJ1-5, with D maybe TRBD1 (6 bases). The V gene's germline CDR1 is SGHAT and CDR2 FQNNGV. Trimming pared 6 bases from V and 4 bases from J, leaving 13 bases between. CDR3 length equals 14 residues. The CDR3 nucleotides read TGTGCCAGCAGTGCCCTAACAGGGAATCAGCCCCAGCATTTT. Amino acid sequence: CASSALTGNQPQHF.

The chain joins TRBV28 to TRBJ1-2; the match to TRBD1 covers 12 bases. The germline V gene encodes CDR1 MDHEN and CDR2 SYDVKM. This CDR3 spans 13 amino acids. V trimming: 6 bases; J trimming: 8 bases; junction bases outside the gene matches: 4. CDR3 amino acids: CASRGQGAFGYTF. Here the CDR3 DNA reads TGTGCCAGCAGGGGACAGGGGGCATTCGGCTACACCTTC.